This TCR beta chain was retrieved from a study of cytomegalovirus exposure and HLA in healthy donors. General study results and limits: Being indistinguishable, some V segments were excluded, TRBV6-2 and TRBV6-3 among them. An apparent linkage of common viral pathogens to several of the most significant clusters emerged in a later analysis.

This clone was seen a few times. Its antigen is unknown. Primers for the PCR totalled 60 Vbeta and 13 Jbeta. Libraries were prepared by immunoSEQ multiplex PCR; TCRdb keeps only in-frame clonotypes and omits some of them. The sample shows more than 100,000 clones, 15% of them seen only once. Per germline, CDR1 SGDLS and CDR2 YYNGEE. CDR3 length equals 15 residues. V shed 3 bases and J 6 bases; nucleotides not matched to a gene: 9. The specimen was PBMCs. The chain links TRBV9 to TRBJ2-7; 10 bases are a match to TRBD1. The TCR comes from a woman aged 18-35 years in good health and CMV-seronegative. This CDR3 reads CASSARDRGIVEQYF. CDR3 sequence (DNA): TGTGCCAGCAGCGCCCGGGACAGGGGTATAGTCGAGCAGTACTTC.